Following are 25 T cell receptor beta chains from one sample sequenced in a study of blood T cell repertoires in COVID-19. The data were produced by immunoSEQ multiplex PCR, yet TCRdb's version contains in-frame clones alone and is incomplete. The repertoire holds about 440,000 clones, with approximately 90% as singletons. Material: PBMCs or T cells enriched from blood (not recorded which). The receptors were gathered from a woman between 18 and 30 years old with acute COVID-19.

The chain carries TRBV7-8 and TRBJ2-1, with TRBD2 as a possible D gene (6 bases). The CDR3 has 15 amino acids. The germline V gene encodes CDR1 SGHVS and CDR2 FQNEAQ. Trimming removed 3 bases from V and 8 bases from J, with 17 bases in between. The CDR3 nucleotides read TGTGCCAGCAGCTTTATTTCTAGCGTTATGGATGAGCAGTTCTTC. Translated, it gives CASSFISSVMDEQFF.

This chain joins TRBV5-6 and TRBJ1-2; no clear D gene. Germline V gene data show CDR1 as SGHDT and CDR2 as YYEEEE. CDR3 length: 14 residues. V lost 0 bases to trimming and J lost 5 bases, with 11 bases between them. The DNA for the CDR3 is TGTGCCAGCAGCTTGGAGGGCAGAGGGTATGGCTACACCTTC. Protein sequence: CASSLEGRGYGYTF.

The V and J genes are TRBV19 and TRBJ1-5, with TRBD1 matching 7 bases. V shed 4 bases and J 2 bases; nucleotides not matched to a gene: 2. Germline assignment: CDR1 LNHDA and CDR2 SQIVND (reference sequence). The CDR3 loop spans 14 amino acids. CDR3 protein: CASSTGGGNQPQHF. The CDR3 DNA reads TGTGCCAGTAGTACAGGGGGAGGCAATCAGCCCCAGCATTTT.

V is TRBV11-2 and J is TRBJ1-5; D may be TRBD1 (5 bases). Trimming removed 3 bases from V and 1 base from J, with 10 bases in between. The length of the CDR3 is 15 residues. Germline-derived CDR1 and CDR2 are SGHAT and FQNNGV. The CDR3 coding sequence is TGTGCCAGCAGCTTTGGTAGGGGAAGCAATCAGCCCCAGCATTTT. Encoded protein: CASSFGRGSNQPQHF. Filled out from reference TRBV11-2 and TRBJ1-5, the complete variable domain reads EAGVAQSPRYKIIEKRQSVAFWCNPISGHATLYWYQQILGQGPKLLIQFQNNGVVDDSQLPKDRFSAERLKGVDSTLKIQPAKLEDSAVYLCASSFGRGSNQPQHFGDGTRLSIL.

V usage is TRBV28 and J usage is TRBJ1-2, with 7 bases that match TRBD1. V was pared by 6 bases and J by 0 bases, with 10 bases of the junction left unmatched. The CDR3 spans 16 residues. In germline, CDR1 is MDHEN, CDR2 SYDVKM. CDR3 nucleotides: TGTGCCAGCAGACCGGGACAGAAATTATCTAACTATGGCTACACCTTC. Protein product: CASRPGQKLSNYGYTF.

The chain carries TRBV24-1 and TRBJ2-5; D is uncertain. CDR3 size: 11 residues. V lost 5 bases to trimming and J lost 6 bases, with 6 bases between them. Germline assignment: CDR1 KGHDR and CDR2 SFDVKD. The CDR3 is CATSAYQTQYF. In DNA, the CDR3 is TGTGCCACCAGTGCTTATCAGACCCAGTACTTC.

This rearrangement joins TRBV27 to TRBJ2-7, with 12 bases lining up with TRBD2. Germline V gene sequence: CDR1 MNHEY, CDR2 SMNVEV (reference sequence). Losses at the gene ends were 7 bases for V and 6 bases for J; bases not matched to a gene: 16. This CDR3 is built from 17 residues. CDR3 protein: CASMWASGRAETFEQYF. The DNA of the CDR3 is TGTGCCAGCATGTGGGCTAGCGGGAGGGCCGAGACGTTCGAGCAGTACTTC.

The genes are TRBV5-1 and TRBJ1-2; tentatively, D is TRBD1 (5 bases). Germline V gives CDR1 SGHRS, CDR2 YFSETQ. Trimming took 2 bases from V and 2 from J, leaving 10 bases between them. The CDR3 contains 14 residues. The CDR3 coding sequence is TGCGCCAGCAGCTTCAGGGTGAGAAACTATGGCTACACCTTC. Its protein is CASSFRVRNYGYTF.

CDR3 nucleotides: TGTGCCAGCAGCTGGACTAGCGGGATCGAAAATGAGCAGTTCTTC. This sequence encodes CASSWTSGIENEQFF. This sequence joins TRBV7-9 and TRBJ2-1, with TRBD2 matching over 12 bases. This CDR3 contains 15 residues. Losses at the gene ends were 4 bases for V and 7 bases for J; bases not matched to a gene: 5. Germline assignment: CDR1 SEHNR and CDR2 FQNEAQ (reference sequence).

CDR3 residues: CASSLTANYGYTF. The CDR3 DNA follows: TGTGCCAGCAGCTTAACAGCTAACTATGGCTACACCTTC. The rearrangement joins TRBV5-4 to TRBJ1-2; D gene unclear. The ends were cut back, 2 bases at V and 0 bases at J, with 5 bases in the middle. Germline V CDR1 and CDR2: SGHNT, YYREEE (reference sequence). CDR3 length: 13 amino acids.

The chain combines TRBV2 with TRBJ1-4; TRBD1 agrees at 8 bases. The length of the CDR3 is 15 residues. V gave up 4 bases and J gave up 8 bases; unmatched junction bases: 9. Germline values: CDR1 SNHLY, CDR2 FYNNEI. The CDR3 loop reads CASSGWTGIEEKLFF. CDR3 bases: TGTGCCAGCAGTGGGTGGACAGGGATCGAGGAAAAACTGTTTTTT.

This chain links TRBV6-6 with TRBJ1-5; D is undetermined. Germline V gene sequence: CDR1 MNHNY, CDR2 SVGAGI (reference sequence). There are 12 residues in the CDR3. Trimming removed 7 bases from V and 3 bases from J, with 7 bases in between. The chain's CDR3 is CASKHLNQPQHF. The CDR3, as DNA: TGTGCCAGCAAACACCTCAATCAGCCCCAGCATTTT.

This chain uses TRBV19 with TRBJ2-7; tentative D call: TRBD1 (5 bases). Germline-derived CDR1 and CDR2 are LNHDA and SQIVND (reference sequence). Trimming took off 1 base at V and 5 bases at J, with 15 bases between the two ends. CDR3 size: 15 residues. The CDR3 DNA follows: TGTGCCAGTAGTATAGGTCCCTTCAGGGTCCACGAGCAGTACTTC. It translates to CASSIGPFRVHEQYF.

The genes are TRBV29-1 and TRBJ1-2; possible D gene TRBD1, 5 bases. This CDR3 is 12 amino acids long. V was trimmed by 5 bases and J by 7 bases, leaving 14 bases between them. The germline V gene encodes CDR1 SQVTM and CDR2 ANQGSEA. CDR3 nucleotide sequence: TGCAGCGTTCCCAGGGAGGGTACTGGCTACACCTTC. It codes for CSVPREGTGYTF.

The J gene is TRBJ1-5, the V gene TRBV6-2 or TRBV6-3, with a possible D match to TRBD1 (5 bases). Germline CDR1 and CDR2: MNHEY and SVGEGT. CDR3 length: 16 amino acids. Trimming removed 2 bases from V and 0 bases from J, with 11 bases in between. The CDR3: CASSYVTGDSNQPQHF. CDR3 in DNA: TGTGCCAGCAGTTACGTAACAGGAGATAGCAATCAGCCCCAGCATTTT.

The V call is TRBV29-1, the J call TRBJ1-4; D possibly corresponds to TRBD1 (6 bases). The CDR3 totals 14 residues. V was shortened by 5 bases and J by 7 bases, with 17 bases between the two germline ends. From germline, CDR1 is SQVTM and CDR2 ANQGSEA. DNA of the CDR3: TGCAGCGTTTCTTTAACAGGGAAGAGTGAAAAACTGTTTTTT. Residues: CSVSLTGKSEKLFF.

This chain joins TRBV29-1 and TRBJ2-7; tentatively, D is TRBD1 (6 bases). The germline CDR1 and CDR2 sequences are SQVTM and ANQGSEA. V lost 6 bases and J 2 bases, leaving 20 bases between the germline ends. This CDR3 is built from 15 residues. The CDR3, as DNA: TGCAGCGTCCGCGCCAGGGTAGGGGGAACCTACGAGCAGTACTTC. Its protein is CSVRARVGGTYEQYF.

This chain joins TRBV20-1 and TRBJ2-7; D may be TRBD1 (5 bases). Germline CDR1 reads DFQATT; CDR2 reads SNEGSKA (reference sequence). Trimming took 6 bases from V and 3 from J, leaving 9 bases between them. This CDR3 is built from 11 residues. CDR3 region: CSARRGYEQYF. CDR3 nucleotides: TGCAGTGCGAGAAGGGGCTACGAGCAGTACTTC.

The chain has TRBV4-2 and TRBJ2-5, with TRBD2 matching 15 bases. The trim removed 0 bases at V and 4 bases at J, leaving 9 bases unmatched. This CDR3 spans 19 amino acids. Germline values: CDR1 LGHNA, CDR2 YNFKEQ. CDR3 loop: CASSQDVPGLAGGGETQYF. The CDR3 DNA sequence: TGTGCCAGCAGCCAAGATGTTCCAGGACTAGCGGGAGGGGGAGAGACCCAGTACTTC.

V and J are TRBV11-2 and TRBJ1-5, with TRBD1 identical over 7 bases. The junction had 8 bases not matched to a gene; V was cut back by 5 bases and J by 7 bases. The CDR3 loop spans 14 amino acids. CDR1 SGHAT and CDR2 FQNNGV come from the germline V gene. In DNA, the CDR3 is TGTGCCAGCAGCGTACAACAGGGGCGCCAGCCCCAGCATTTT. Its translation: CASSVQQGRQPQHF.

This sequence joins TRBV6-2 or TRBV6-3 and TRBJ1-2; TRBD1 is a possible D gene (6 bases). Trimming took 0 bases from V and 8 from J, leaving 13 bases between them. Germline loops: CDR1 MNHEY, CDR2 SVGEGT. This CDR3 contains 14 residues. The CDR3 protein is CASSYSGQSKGYTF. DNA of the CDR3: TGTGCCAGCAGTTACTCTGGACAGTCTAAGGGCTACACCTTC.

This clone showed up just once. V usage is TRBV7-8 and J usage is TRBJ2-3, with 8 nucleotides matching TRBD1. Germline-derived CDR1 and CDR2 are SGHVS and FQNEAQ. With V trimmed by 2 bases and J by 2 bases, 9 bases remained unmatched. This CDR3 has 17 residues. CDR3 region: CASSLYRQGTFTDTQYF. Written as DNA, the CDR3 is TGTGCCAGCAGCTTATATCGACAGGGGACCTTCACAGATACGCAGTATTTT.

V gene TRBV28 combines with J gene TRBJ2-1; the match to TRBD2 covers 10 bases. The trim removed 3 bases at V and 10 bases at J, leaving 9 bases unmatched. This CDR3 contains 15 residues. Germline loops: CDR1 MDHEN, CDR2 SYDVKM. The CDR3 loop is CASSLDLAGEREQFF. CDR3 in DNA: TGTGCCAGCAGTTTGGACCTAGCGGGAGAGAGGGAGCAGTTCTTC.

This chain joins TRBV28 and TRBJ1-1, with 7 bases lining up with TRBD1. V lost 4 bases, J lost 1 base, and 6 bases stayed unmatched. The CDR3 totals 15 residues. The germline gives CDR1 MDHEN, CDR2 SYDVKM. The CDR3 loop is CASSSPDRPNTEAFF. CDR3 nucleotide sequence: TGTGCCAGCAGTTCCCCGGACAGGCCGAACACTGAAGCTTTCTTT.

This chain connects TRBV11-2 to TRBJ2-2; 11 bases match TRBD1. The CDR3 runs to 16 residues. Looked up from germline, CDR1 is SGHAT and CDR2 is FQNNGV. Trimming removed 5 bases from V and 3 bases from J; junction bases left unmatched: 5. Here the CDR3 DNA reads TGTGCCAGCAGCCCGCGGGACAGGGGGTACACCGGGGAGCTGTTTTTT. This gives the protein CASSPRDRGYTGELFF.